This entry concerns a single T cell receptor (beta chain). Its antigen is unknown. This specimen comes from a study of cytomegalovirus exposure and HLA in healthy donors. General study points: More than 150 TCR beta chains were listed as cytomegalovirus-associated.

With 60 Vbeta and 13 Jbeta primers, the PCR was carried out. Measured with immunoSEQ multiplex PCR; TCRdb has only the in-frame clones, and not every one. The sample carries about 150,000 clones, more than 75% recorded once. The germline V gene has CDR1 ENHRY and CDR2 SYGVKD. This CDR3 region has 16 residues. V dropped 3 bases and J dropped 1 base, with 12 bases sitting between them. The TCR was taken from a young woman in good health and CMV-seronegative. The rearrangement uses TRBV10-3 and TRBJ2-2; D may be TRBD1 (6 bases). Sequencing was done on a sample of PBMCs. The CDR3 region is CAISDVGGLNTGELFF. CDR3 nucleotide sequence: TGTGCCATCAGTGATGTTGGGGGCTTGAACACCGGGGAGCTGTTTTTT.